This T cell receptor (beta chain) was recorded in a study of response to subunit inactivated influenza vaccine. Study-wide findings and caveats: Each seasonal influenza vaccination recruits few new T cells, the authors suggested.

TCRdb re-analysed the RT-PCR reads in MiXCR, keeping a single row per CDR3 protein. The repertoire includes hundreds of thousands of distinct CDR3 sequences, about 10% of them detected once, and roughly a tenth sits in the top ten. V shed 5 bases and J shed 2 bases, with 13 bases lying between them. The CDR3 length is 15 residues. Germline V CDR1 and CDR2: ENHRY, SYGVKD. This clonotype was recorded at least ten times. Its antigen is currently unknown. The genes are TRBV10-3 and TRBJ1-5; D perhaps matches TRBD1 (5 bases). The sample in question was PBMCs from blood, obtained on the day of vaccination. This sequence originates from a man aged 45-65 years who received an inactivated influenza vaccine. In nucleotides, the CDR3 is TGTGCCATCAGTTCTCAGGGAACGGGCAATCAGCCCCAGCATTTT. It encodes CAISSQGTGNQPQHF.